This entry describes one TCR beta chain. No antigen is known for it. Germline CDR1 is MDHEN and CDR2 is SYDVKM. CDR3 length equals 12 residues. V lost 4 bases to trimming and J lost 4 bases, with 8 bases between them. This sample was taken from a study of cytomegalovirus exposure and HLA in healthy donors. The PCR contained 60 Vbeta and 13 Jbeta primers. Per the original data handling: In a later analysis, roughly 86 million unique TCR beta chains included roughly 11 million shared by two or more donors. The table came from immunoSEQ multiplex PCR; TCRdb's copy has only in-frame clones and leaves some out. The DNA was the basis for D and trimming; V, J and clone size are from that table. The table lists around 150,000 clones, approximately 78% of them singletons, with 8.1% in the top ten. General study points: Previous analysis showed most TCR beta V segments were productive about 87% or about 30% of the time.

The sequence derives from a woman aged 45-65 years in good health and CMV-seropositive. V usage is TRBV28 and J usage is TRBJ2-7; D unresolved. Input material: PBMCs. In nucleotides, the CDR3 is TGTGCCAGCAGTTATCCCCGTTACGAGCAGTACTTC. It codes for CASSYPRYEQYF.